These T cell receptor beta chains were read from a single sample in a study of T-cell memory formation after mild COVID-19. In TCRdb, the 5' RACE reads were re-called with MiXCR into one record per CDR3 protein. The sample consists of a few hundred thousand distinct CDR3 sequences, 20% to 25% of them appearing once. The sequencing input was PBMCs or a T cell subset sorted from them (not recorded which). The receptors shown here come from a young man who had mild COVID-19 (a few samples of this study predate the infection). Cell type and time point are not known. CDR3s include the opening cysteine and the closing phenylalanine or tryptophan. D genes are given only for firm matches. Clone size is shown for a subset of rows, as once, few, many or a class of expanded clone.

>TRBV10-3|TRBD1|TRBJ1-2|-
CAIMGQAKDYGYTF
TGTGCCATCATGGGACAGGCGAAGGACTATGGCTACACCTTC
>TRBV5-1|-|TRBJ2-5|few
CASSSPGGGETQYF
TGCGCCAGCAGCTCCCCCGGGGGTGGAGAGACCCAGTACTTC
>TRBV7-9|-|TRBJ2-5|-
CASSSFKYRAGLQETQYF
TGTGCCAGCAGCTCTTTTAAGTATCGGGCGGGACTCCAAGAGACCCAGTACTTC
>TRBV7-8|TRBD2|TRBJ2-1|-
CASTQAGSGGGREQFF
TGTGCCAGCACCCAAGCGGGTAGCGGGGGGGGCCGTGAGCAGTTCTTC
>TRBV12-3/TRBV12-4|TRBD1|TRBJ2-1|few
CASSDRVADNEQFF
TGTGCCAGCAGTGACAGGGTTGCGGACAATGAGCAGTTCTTC
>TRBV7-2|TRBD1|TRBJ2-2|few
CASTRGQGASGELFF
TGTGCCAGCACCCGGGGACAGGGGGCATCCGGGGAGCTGTTTTTT
>TRBV7-6|-|TRBJ2-1|-
CASSLGASVGYNEQFF
TGTGCCAGCAGCTTAGGCGCTAGCGTCGGATACAATGAGCAGTTCTTC
>TRBV5-6|-|TRBJ1-2|many
CASSLTVYGYTF
TGTGCCAGCAGCTTAACCGTATATGGCTACACCTTC
>TRBV5-1|TRBD2|TRBJ2-3|many
CASSLIAGGLNTQYF
TGCGCCAGCAGCTTGATAGCGGGGGGGCTTAATACGCAGTATTTT
>TRBV12-3/TRBV12-4|TRBD1|TRBJ2-5|few
CASSRRQGVQETQYF
TGTGCCAGCAGCCGACGACAGGGGGTTCAAGAGACCCAGTACTTC
>TRBV7-2|-|TRBJ2-2|-
CASSLGFDTGELFF
TGTGCCAGCAGCTTAGGATTCGACACCGGGGAGCTGTTTTTT
>TRBV12-3/TRBV12-4|-|TRBJ2-2|few
CASSLIGFTGELFF
TGTGCCAGCAGTTTAATAGGGTTCACCGGGGAGCTGTTTTTT
>TRBV12-3/TRBV12-4|-|TRBJ2-3|few
CASLSGLRTDTQYF
TGTGCCAGCCTATCGGGACTCCGTACAGATACGCAGTATTTT
>TRBV7-2|-|TRBJ2-1|-
CASSFVGSSYNEQFF
TGTGCCAGCAGCTTCGTAGGGAGCTCCTACAATGAGCAGTTCTTC
>TRBV5-1|TRBD1|TRBJ2-7|-
CASSMPTGYNEQYF
TGCGCCAGCAGCATGCCGACAGGGTACAACGAGCAGTACTTC
>TRBV5-1|-|TRBJ2-6|-
CASSPIAGANVLTF
TGCGCCAGCAGCCCTATAGCCGGGGCCAACGTCCTGACTTTC
>TRBV11-2|TRBD1|TRBJ2-3|few
CASSILGQGDTDTQYF
TGTGCCAGCAGCATACTGGGACAGGGGGACACAGATACGCAGTATTTT
>TRBV28|-|TRBJ2-3|-
CASSTTSAGGTDTQYF
TGTGCCAGCAGTACGACCTCGGCGGGCGGCACAGATACGCAGTATTTT
>TRBV6-2/TRBV6-3|-|TRBJ2-4|-
CASSFHGRGAKNIQYF
TGTGCCAGCAGTTTCCACGGACGAGGGGCCAAAAACATTCAGTACTTC
>TRBV20-1|-|TRBJ1-2|few
CSARDRGVTGYTF
TGCAGTGCTAGAGATCGGGGGGTTACTGGCTACACCTTC
>TRBV5-1|TRBD1|TRBJ1-2|many
CASSPEGAIANYGYTF
TGCGCCAGCAGCCCCGAGGGGGCAATAGCTAACTATGGCTACACCTTC
>TRBV7-9|TRBD2|TRBJ2-1|few
CASSPYGGRTEQFF
TGTGCCAGCAGCCCCTATGGCGGGAGAACTGAGCAGTTCTTC
>TRBV11-2|-|TRBJ2-7|-
CASSLRTLSAYEQYF
TGTGCCAGCAGCTTACGTACGCTTTCGGCCTACGAGCAGTACTTC
>TRBV11-2|-|TRBJ1-2|-
CASSYRGQGYYGYTF
TGTGCCAGCAGCTACAGAGGACAAGGCTACTATGGCTACACCTTC
>TRBV28|TRBD2|TRBJ2-7|many
CASRGETSGSYEQYF
TGTGCCAGCAGAGGCGAGACTAGCGGGTCCTACGAGCAGTACTTC
>TRBV9|TRBD2|TRBJ2-1|-
CASAPDRGTSGVYEQFF
TGTGCCAGCGCGCCAGACCGAGGGACTAGCGGGGTGTATGAGCAGTTCTTC
>TRBV5-1|-|TRBJ1-5|few
CASSPDMQGQPQHF
TGCGCCAGCAGTCCTGACATGCAGGGCCAGCCCCAGCATTTT
>TRBV5-1|-|TRBJ1-1|-
CASSPRGGVYTEAFF
TGCGCCAGCAGCCCACGGGGGGGGGTATACACTGAAGCTTTCTTT
>TRBV7-3|-|TRBJ2-6|once
CASPRTSGAGANVLTF
TGTGCCAGCCCCCGGACCTCTGGGGCTGGGGCCAACGTCCTGACTTTC
>TRBV4-3|TRBD2|TRBJ2-7|few
CASSPASGGGLSYEQYF
TGCGCCAGCAGCCCCGCTTCGGGGGGAGGCCTCTCCTACGAGCAGTACTTC
>TRBV20-1|-|TRBJ1-2|many
CSARDWGRDGYTF
TGCAGTGCTAGAGACTGGGGGAGGGATGGCTACACCTTC